The source of this T cell receptor beta chain is a study of T cell changes during pregnancy in multiple sclerosis (dated by TCRdb to between 2017 and 2020). In terms of the full investigation: In women with multiple sclerosis, the researchers looked at how the T cell repertoire shifted as pregnancy progressed.

Library preparation was by the immunoSEQ multiplex PCR assay. The table comes from immuneACCESS by way of TCRdb, which keeps in-frame sequences with V and J called. Part of the clones is missing from these tables; in studies checked, under half for an unresolved V gene and the rest for unknown reasons. Present in this sample are some 29,000 clones, around 90% of which were seen just once. 6.2% of the sample lies in the top ten. In the case of this clone: Its antigen remains undetermined. The input lacks base qualities; no much larger clone sits a single base away.

Measured from the cysteine to the phenylalanine, the CDR3 is 15 residues long. Only CDR3 DNA is held: 45 bases, read in frame from base 1. At the junction V is shortened by 3 bases and J by 3 bases; bases outside the gene matches: 4. According to the germline V gene, CDR1 reads KGHSH and CDR2 reads LQKENI. The sequence came from a female donor with multiple sclerosis, enrolled in a pregnancy study. Sample: CD8+ T cells from peripheral blood mononuclear cells, taken before pregnancy. Here the chain combines TRBV18 and TRBJ2-3; 9 bases in between match TRBD1. The CDR3 protein is CASSPRTGETDTQYF. The nucleotides read TGTGCCAGCTCACCGCGGACAGGGGAGACAGATACGCAGTATTTT.